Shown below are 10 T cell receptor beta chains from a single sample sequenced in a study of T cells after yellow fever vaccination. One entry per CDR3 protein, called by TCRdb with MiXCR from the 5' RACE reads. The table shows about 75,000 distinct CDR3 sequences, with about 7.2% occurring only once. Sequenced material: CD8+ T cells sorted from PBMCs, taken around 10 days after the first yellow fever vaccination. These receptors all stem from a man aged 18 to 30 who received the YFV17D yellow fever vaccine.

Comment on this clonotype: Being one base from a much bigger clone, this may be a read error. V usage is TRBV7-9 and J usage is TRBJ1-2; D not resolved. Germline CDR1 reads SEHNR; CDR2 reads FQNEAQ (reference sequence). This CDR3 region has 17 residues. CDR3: CASSSETRTITKYGYTF. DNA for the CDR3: TGTGCCAGCAGCTCAGAGACCCGAACTATCACTAAGTATGGCTACACCTTC.

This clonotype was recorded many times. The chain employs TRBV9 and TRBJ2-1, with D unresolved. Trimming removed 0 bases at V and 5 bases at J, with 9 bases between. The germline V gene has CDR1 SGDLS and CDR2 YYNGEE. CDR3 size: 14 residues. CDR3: CASSVAGWDNEQFF. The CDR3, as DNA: TGTGCCAGCAGCGTAGCTGGATGGGACAATGAGCAGTTCTTC.

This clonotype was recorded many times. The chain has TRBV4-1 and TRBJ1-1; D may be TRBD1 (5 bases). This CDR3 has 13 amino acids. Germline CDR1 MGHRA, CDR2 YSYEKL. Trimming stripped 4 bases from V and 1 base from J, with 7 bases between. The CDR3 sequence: CASSLGANTEAFF. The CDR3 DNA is TGCGCCAGCAGCCTCGGGGCGAACACTGAAGCTTTCTTT.

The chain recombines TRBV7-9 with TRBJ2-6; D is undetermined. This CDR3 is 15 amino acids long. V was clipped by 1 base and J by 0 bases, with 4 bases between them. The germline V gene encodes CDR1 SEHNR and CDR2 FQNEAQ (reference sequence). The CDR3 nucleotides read TGTGCCAGCAGCTTAGTCCGCTCTGGGGCCAACGTCCTGACTTTC. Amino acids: CASSLVRSGANVLTF. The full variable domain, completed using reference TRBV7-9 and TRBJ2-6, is DTGVSQNPRHKITKRGQNVTFRCDPISEHNRLYWYRQTLGQGPEFLTYFQNEAQLEKSRLLSDRFSAERPKGSFSTLEIQRTEQGDSAMYLCASSLVRSGANVLTFGAGSRLTVL.

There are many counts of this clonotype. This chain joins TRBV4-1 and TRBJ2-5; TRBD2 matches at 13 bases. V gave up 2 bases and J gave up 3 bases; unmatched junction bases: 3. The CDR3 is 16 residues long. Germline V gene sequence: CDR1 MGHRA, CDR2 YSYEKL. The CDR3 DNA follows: TGCGCCAGCAGCCAACCACTAGCGGGGGGGAAAGAGACCCAGTACTTC. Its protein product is CASSQPLAGGKETQYF.

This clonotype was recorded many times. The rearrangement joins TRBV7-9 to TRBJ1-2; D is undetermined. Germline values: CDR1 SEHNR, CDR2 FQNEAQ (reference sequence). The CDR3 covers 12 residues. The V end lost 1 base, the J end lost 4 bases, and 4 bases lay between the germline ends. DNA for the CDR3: TGTGCCAGCAGCTTAGACAGCTATGGCTACACCTTC. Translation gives CASSLDSYGYTF.

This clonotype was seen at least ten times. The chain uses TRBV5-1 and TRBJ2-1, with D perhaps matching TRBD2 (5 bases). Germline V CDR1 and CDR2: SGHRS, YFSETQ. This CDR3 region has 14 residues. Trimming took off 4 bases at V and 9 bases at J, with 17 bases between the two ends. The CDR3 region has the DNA TGCGCCAGCAGCGGAACGGACTCTTTCGGTGAGCAGTTCTTC. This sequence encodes CASSGTDSFGEQFF.

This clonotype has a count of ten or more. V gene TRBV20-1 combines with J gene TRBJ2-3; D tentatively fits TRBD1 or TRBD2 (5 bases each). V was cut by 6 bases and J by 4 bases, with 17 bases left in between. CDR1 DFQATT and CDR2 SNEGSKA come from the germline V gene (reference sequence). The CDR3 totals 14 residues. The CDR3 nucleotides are TGCAGTGCGAACCGGGACCTTGCAGCAGATACGCAGTATTTT. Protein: CSANRDLAADTQYF.

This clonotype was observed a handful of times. The CDR3 DNA is TGCAGTGCTAGGGCCCCCGCGAGCAGGGCTGTCGAGGGAAAAGAGACCCAGTACTTC. Its protein is CSARAPASRAVEGKETQYF. This chain connects TRBV20-1 to TRBJ2-5; perhaps D is TRBD1 or TRBD2 (5 bases each). The germline CDR1 and CDR2 sequences are DFQATT and SNEGSKA (reference sequence). This CDR3 comprises 19 residues. V was trimmed by 3 bases and J by 3 bases, leaving 29 bases between them.

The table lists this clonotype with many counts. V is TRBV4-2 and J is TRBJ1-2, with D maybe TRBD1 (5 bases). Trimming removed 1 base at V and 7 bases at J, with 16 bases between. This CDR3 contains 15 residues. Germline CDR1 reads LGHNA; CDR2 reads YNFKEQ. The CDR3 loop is CASSQGSAGLSGYTF. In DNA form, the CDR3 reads TGTGCCAGCAGCCAAGGCTCTGCAGGGTTAAGTGGCTACACCTTC.